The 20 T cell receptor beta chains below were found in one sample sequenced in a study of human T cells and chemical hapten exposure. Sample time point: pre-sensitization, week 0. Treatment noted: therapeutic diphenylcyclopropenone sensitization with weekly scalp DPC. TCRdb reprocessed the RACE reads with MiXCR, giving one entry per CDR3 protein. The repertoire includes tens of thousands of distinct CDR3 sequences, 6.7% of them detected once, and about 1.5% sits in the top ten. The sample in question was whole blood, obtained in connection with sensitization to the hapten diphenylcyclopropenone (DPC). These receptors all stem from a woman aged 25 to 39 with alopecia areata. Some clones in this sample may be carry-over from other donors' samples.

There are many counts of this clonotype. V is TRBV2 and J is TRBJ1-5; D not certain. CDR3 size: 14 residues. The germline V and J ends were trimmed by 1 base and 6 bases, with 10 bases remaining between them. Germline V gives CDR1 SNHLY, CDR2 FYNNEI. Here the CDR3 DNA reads TGTGCCAGCAGTGAAGGGGGAGTTGGTCAGCCCCAGCATTTT. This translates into CASSEGGVGQPQHF.

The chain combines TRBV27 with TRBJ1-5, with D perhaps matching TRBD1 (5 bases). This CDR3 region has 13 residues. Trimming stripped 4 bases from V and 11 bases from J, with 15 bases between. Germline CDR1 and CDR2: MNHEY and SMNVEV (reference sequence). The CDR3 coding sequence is TGTGCCAGCAGTTCGACGGTAGCAGGGACCCAGCATTTT. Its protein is CASSSTVAGTQHF.

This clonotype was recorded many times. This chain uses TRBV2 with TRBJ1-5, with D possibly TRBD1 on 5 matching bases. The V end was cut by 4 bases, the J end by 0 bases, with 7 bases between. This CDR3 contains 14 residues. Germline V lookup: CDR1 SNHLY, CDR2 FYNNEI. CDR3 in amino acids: CASSVRGSNQPQHF. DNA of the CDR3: TGTGCCAGCAGTGTGAGGGGTAGCAATCAGCCCCAGCATTTT. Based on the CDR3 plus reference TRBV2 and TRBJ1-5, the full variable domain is EPEVTQTPSHQVTQMGQEVILRCVPISNHLYFYWYRQILGQKVEFLVSFYNNEISEKSEIFDDQFSVERPDGSNFTLKIRSTKLEDSAMYFCASSVRGSNQPQHFGDGTRLSIL.

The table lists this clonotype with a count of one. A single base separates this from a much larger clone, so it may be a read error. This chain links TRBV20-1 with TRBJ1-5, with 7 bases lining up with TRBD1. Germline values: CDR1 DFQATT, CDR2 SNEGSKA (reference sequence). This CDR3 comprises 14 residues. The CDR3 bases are TGCAGTGCTAGCACAGGGGCCAGCAATCAGCCCCAGAATTTT. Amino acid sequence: CSASTGASNQPQNF.

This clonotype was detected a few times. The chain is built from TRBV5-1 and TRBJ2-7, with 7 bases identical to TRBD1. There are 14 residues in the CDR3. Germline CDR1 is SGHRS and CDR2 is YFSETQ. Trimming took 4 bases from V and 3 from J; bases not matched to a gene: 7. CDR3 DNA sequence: TGCGCCAGCAGCATAGGGGACAGCCACTACGAGCAGTACTTC. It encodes CASSIGDSHYEQYF.

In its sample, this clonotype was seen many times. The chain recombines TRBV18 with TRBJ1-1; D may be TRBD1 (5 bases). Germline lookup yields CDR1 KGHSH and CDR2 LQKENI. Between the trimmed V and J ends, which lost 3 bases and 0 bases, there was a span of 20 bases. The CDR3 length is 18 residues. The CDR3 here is CASSPRIRGGLMNTEAFF. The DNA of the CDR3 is TGTGCCAGCTCACCCCGGATAAGGGGTGGGCTAATGAACACTGAAGCTTTCTTT.

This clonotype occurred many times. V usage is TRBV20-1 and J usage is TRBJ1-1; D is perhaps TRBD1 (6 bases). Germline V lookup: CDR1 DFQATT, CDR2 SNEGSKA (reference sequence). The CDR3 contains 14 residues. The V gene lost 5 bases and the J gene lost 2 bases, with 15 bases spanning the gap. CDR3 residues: CSAAGASFNTEAFF. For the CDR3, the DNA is TGCAGTGCTGCAGGGGCCAGCTTCAACACTGAAGCTTTCTTT.

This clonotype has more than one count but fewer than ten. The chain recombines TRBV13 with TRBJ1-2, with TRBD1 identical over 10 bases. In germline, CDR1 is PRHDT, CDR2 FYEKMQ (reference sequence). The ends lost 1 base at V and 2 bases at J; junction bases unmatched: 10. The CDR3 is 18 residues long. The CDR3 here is CASSLVRDRGRRNYGYTF. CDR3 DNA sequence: TGTGCCAGCAGCTTAGTGAGGGACAGGGGACGCCGGAACTATGGCTACACCTTC.

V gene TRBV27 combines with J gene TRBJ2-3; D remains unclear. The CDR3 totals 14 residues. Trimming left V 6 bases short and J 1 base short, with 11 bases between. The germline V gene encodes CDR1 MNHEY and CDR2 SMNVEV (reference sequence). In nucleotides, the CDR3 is TGTGCCAGCAGGTTAGGGCAGGGCACAGATACGCAGTATTTT. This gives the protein CASRLGQGTDTQYF.

The CDR3: CASSPWAAVNTEAFF. DNA for the CDR3: TGTGCCAGCAGCCCATGGGCGGCGGTGAACACTGAAGCTTTCTTT. The J gene is TRBJ1-1, the V gene TRBV5-6; D is unclear. The CDR3 covers 15 residues. V was trimmed by 4 bases and J by 0 bases, leaving 13 bases between them. Germline-derived CDR1 and CDR2 are SGHDT and YYEEEE.

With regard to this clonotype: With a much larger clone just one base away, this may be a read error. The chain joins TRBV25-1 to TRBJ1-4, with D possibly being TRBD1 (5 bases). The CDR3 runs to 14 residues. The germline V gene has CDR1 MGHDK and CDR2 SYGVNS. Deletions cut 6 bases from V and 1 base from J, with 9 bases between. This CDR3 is CASSQGVTNEKLFF. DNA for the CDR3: TGTGCCAGCAGCCAGGGTGTAACTAATGAAAAACTGTTTTTT.

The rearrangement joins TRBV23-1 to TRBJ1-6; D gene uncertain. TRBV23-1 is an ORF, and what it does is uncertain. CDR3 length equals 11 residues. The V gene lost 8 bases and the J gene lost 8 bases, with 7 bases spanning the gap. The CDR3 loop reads CASATDSPLHF. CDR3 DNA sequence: TGCGCCAGCGCCACAGATTCACCCCTCCACTTT.

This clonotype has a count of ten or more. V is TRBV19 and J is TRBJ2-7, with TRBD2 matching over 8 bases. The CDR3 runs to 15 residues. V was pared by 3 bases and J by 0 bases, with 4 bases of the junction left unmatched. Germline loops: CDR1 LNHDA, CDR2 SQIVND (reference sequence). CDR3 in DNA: TGTGCCAGTAGTATTAGCGGGGCCAACTCCTACGAGCAGTACTTC. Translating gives CASSISGANSYEQYF.

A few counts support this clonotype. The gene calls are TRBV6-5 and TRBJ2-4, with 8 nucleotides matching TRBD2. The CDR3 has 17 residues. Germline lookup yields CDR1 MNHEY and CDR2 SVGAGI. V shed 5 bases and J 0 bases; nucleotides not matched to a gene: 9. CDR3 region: CASSPGGLTVAKNIQYF. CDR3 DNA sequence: TGTGCCAGCAGTCCGGGGGGGTTAACAGTAGCCAAAAACATTCAGTACTTC.

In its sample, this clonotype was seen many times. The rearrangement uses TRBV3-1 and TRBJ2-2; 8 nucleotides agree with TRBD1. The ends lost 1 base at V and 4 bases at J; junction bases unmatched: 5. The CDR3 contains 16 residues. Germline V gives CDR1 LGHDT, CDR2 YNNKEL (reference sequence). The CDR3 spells CASSQVPGTGTGELFF. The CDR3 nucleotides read TGTGCCAGCAGCCAAGTCCCGGGGACAGGCACCGGGGAGCTGTTTTTT.

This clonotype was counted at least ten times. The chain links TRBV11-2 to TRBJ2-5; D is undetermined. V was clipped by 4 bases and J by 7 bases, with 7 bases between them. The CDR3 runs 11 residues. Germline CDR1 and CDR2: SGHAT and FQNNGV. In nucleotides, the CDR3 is TGTGCCAGCAGCTCGCTCGTGACCCAGTACTTC. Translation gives CASSSLVTQYF.

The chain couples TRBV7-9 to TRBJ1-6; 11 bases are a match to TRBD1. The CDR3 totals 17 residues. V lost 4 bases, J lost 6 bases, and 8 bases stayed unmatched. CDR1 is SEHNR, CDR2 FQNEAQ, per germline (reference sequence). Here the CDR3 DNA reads TGTGCCAGCAGCTATGGGACAGGGGGTTTTTCTAATTCACCCCTCCACTTT. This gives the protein CASSYGTGGFSNSPLHF.

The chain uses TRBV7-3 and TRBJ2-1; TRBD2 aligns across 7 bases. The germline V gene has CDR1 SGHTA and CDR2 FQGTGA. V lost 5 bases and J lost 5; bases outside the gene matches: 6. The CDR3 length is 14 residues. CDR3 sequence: CASSPRGRDNEQFF. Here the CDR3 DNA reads TGTGCCAGCAGCCCCCGGGGGAGGGACAATGAGCAGTTCTTC. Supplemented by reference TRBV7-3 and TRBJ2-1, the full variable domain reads GAGVSQTPSNKVTEKGKYVELRCDPISGHTALYWYRQSLGQGPEFLIYFQGTGAADDSGLPNDRFFAVRPEGSVSTLKIQRTERGDSAVYLCASSPRGRDNEQFFGPGTRLTVL.

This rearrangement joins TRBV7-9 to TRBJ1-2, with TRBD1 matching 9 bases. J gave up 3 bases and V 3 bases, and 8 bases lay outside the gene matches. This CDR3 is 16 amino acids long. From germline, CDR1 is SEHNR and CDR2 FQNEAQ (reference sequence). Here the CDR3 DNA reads TGTGCCAGCAGCTTTCAACAGGGGGCGCCGCACTATGGCTACACCTTC. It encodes CASSFQQGAPHYGYTF.

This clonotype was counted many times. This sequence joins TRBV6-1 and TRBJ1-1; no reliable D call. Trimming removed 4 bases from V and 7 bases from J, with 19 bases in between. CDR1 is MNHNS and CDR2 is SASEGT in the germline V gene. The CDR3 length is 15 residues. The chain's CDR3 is CASSVPRAARYEAFF. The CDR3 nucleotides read TGTGCCAGCAGTGTCCCCCGGGCAGCTCGATATGAAGCTTTCTTT.